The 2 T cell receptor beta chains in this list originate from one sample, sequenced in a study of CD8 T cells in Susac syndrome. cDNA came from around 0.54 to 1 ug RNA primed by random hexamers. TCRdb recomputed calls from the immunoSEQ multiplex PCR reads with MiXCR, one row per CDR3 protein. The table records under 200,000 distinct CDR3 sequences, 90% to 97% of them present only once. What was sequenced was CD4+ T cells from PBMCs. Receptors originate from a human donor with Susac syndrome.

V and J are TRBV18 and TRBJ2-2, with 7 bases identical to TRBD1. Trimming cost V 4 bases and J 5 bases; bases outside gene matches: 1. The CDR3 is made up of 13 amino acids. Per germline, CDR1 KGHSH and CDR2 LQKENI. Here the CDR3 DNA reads TGTGCCAGCTCACAGGGACAGACCGGGGAGCTGTTTTTT. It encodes CASSQGQTGELFF.

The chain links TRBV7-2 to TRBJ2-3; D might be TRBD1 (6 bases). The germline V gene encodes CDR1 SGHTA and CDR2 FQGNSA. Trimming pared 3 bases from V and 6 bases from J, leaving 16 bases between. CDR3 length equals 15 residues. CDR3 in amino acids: CASSFASGDRDTQYF. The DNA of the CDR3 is TGTGCCAGCAGCTTCGCCTCAGGGGATAGGGATACGCAGTATTTT.